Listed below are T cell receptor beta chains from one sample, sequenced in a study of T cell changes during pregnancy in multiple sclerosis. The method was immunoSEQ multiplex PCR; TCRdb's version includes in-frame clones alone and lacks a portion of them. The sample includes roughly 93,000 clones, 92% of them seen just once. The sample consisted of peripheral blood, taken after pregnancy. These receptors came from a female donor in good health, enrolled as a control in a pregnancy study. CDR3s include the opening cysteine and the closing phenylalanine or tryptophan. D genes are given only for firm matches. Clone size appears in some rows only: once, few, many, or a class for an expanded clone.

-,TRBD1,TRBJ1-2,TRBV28,TGTGCCAGCGTCGACAGGGTCCAGGAGGGCTACACCTTC,CASVDRVQEGYTF
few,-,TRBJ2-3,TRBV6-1,TGTGCCAGCAGTGTATTGGGGAGTACGCAGTATTTT,CASSVLGSTQYF
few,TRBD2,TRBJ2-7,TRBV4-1,TGCGCCAGCAGCCAAGTGTGGACTAGTGACACCTACGAGCAGTACTTC,CASSQVWTSDTYEQYF
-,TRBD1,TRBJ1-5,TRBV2,TGTGCCAGCAGTGAAGCGGGACAGGGTGCGCCCCAGCATTTT,CASSEAGQGAPQHF
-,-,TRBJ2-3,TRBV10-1,TGCGCCAGCAGTTTATCGGGAGATACGCAGTATTTT,CASSLSGDTQYF
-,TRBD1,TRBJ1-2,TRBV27,TGTGCCAGCAGCCAGGGGGGACAGAACTATGGCTACACCTTC,CASSQGGQNYGYTF
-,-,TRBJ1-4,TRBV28,TGTGCCGCCCTAAACAGGGCTGGGGAAAAACTGTTTTTT,CAALNRAGEKLFF
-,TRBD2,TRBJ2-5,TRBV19,TGTGCCAGTAGTAGGCTACCGGGACTAGCGGGACCTACTACCGGTGAGACCCAGTACTTC,CASSRLPGLAGPTTGETQYF
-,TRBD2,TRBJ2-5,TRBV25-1,TGTGCCAGCAGGAAGGGCTTGGCGGGGGGGAGTGAGACCCAGTACTTC,CASRKGLAGGSETQYF
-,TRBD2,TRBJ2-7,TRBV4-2,TGTGCCAGCAGCCAGGATGTTGGGGGGGCCTACGAGCAGTACTTC,CASSQDVGGAYEQYF
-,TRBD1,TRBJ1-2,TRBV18,TGTGCCAGCTCACCGGGTTCAGGGGGCGCTGGCTACACCTTC,CASSPGSGGAGYTF
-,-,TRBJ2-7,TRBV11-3,TGTGCCAGCAGCTCACCGGACAGTTGGGCCGAGCAGTACTTC,CASSSPDSWAEQYF
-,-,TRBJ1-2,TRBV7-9,TGTGCCAGCAGCTCCAGAAGTGACCGTGCGGGCTATGGCTACACCTTC,CASSSRSDRAGYGYTF
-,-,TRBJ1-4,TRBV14,TGTGCCAGCAGCCAGGGGCTTGCAACTAATGAAAAACTGTTTTTT,CASSQGLATNEKLFF
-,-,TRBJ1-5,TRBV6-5,TGTGCCAGCAACTCCCGGGGGAGCAATCAGCCCCAGCATTTT,CASNSRGSNQPQHF
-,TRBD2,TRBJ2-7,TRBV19,TGTGCCAGTAGTGTAAGCGGGAGGGCCGAATCTCCGGCCTACGAGCAGTACTTC,CASSVSGRAESPAYEQYF
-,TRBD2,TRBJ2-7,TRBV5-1,TGCGCCAGCAGCTCGGTAGGGCTAGCGGATGTGAGCTCCTACGAGCAGTACTTC,CASSSVGLADVSSYEQYF
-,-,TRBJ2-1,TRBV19,TGTGCCAGTAGTATTAGTGGAGCGGTAACTTACAATGAGCAGTTCTTC,CASSISGAVTYNEQFF
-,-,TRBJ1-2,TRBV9,TGTGCCAGCAGCGCCCGGCACAGGGCTGCCAACTATGGCTACACCTTC,CASSARHRAANYGYTF